The present TCR beta chain was sequenced within a study of blood T cell repertoires in COVID-19. At the level of the study: Whether acute or convalescent, the COVID-19 samples came from the United States, Italy and Spain. Sources were T cells, B-cell-depleted T cells, or PBMCs; the material itself was cDNA or gDNA.

In the authors' workflow: From reference gene primer amplification, estimates of nucleated cell counts were derived. The method was immunoSEQ multiplex PCR; TCRdb's version includes in-frame clones alone and lacks a portion of them. From that table come the V and J calls and clone size; the DNA was used to work out D and trimming. The repertoire holds about 260,000 clones, with around nine tenths as singletons. The CDR3 runs 19 residues. The V gene's germline CDR1 is SGHVS and CDR2 FNYEAQ. With 1 base clipped from V and 0 bases from J, the junction kept 7 bases outside the gene matches. Patients at the Seattle site were enrolled during active infection and followed longitudinally.

Sequenced input: peripheral blood. The sequence was obtained from a woman between 65 and 79 years old with COVID-19, enrolled during active disease. The chain has TRBV7-6 and TRBJ2-3; 13 bases are a match to TRBD2. CDR3 nucleotide sequence: TGTGCCAGCAGCTTAGTGAAGGGACTAGCGGGGATTAGCACAGATACGCAGTATTTT. Its protein is CASSLVKGLAGISTDTQYF. Based on the CDR3 plus reference TRBV7-6 and TRBJ2-3, the full variable domain is GAGVSQSPRYKVTKRGQDVALRCDPISGHVSLYWYRQALGQGPEFLTYFNYEAQQDKSGLPNDRFSAERPEGSISTLTIQRTEQRDSAMYRCASSLVKGLAGISTDTQYFGPGTRLTVL.